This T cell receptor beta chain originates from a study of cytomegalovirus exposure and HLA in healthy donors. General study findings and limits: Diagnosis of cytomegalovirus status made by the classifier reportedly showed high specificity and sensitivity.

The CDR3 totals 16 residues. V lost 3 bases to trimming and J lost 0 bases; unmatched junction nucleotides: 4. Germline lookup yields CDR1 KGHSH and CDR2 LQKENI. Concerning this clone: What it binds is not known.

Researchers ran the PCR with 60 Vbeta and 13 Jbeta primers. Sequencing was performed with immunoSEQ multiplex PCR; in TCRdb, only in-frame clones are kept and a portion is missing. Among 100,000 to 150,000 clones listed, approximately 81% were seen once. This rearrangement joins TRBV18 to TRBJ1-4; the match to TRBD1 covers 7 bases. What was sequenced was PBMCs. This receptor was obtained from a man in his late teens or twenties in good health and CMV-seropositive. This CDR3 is CASSPRGVATNEKLFF. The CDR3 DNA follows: TGTGCCAGCTCACCCAGGGGGGTAGCAACTAATGAAAAACTGTTTTTT. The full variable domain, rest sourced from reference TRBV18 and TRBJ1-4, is NAGVMQNPRHLVRRRGQEARLRCSPMKGHSHVYWYRQLPEEGLKFMVYLQKENIIDESGMPKERFSAEFPKEGPSILRIQQVVRGDSAAYFCASSPRGVATNEKLFFGSGTQLSVL.